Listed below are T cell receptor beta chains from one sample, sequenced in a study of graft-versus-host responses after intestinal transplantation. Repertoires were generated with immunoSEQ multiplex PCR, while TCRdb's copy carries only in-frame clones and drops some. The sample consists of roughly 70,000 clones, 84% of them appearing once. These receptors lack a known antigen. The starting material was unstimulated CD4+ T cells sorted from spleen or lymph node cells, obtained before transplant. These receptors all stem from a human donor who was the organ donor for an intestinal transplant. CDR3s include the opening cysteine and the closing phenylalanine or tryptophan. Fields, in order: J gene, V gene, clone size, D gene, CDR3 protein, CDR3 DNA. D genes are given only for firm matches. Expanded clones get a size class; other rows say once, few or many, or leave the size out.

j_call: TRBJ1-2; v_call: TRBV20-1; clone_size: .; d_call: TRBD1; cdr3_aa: CSARQGGGYTF; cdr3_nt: TGCAGTGCTCGACAGGGGGGTGGCTACACCTTC
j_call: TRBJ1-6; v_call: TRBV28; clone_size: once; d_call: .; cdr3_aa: CATKSYLRGGTPLHF; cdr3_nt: TGTGCCACCAAAAGTTACCTCCGGGGAGGGACACCCCTCCACTTT
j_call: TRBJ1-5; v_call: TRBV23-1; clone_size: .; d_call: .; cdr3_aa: CASKGRSNQPQHF; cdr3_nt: TGCGCCAGTAAGGGGCGAAGCAATCAGCCCCAGCATTTT
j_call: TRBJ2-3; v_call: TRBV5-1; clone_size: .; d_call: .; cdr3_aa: CASSQDTSGTQYF; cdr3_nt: TGCGCCAGCAGCCAGGACACCTCGGGTACGCAGTATTTT
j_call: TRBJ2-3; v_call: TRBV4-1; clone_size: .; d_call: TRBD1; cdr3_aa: CASRRNRGSTDTQYF; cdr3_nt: TGCGCCAGCAGGCGGAACAGGGGGAGCACAGATACGCAGTATTTT
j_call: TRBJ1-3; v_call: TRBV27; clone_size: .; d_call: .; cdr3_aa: CASRAPRDGGNTIYF; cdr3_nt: TGTGCCAGCAGGGCTCCCAGGGATGGGGGAAACACCATATATTTT
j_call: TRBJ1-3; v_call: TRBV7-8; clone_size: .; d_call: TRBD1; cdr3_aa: CASSDRDRGSNSGNTIYF; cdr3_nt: TGTGCCAGCAGCGACCGGGACAGGGGTTCAAACTCTGGAAACACCATATATTTT
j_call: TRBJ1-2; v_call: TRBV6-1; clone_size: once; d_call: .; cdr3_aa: CASSDSGGSTNYGYTF; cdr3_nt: TGTGCCAGCAGTGATAGTGGGGGCAGTACTAACTATGGCTACACCTTC
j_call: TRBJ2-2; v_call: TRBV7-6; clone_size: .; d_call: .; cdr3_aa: CASRPGRMGGELFF; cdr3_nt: TGTGCCAGCAGACCAGGGAGGATGGGCGGGGAGCTGTTTTTT
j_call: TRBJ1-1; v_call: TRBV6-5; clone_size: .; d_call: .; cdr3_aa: CASSYGQIITEAFF; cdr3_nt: TGTGCCAGCAGTTACGGTCAGATTATCACTGAAGCTTTCTTT
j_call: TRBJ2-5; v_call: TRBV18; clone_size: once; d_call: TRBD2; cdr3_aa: CASSQTSGLLETQYF; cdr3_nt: TGTGCCAGCTCACAGACTAGCGGCCTATTAGAGACCCAGTACTTC
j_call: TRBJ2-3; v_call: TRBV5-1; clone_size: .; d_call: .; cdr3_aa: CASRPTGGRTDTQYF; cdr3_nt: TGCGCCAGCAGGCCGACGGGGGGCCGGACAGATACGCAGTATTTT
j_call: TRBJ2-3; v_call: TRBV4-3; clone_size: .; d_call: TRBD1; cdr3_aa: CASSLTGGDTQYF; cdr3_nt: TGCGCCAGCAGCCTAACAGGGGGGGATACGCAGTATTTT
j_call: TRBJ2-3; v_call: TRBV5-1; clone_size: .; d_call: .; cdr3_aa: CASSLDRVGTDTQYF; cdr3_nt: TGCGCCAGCAGCTTGGACAGGGTCGGCACAGATACGCAGTATTTT
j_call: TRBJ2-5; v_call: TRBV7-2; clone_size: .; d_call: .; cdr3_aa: CASSSPFRGETQYF; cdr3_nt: TGTGCCAGCAGCTCTCCATTTCGGGGGGAGACCCAGTACTTC
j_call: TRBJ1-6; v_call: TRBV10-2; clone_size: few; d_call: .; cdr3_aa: CASSDSSGLTNSPLHF; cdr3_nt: TGCGCCAGCAGTGACTCTTCGGGTCTCACAAATTCACCCCTCCACTTT
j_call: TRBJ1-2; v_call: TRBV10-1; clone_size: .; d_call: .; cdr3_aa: CASLGTLYGYTF; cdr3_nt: TGCGCCAGCCTAGGCACCCTCTATGGCTACACCTTC
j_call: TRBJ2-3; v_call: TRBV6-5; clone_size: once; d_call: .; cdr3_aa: CASRGGGPSTDTQYF; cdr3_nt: TGTGCCAGCAGAGGGGGGGGGCCGAGCACAGATACGCAGTATTTT
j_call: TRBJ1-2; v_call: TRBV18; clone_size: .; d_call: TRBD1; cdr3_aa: CASSPGQGPYGYTF; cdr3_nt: TGTGCCAGCTCACCGGGACAGGGTCCCTATGGCTACACCTTC
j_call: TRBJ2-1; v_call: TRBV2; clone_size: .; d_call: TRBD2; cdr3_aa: CASNVKAGGSYNEQFF; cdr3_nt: TGTGCCAGCAACGTAAAAGCGGGGGGCTCCTACAATGAGCAGTTCTTC
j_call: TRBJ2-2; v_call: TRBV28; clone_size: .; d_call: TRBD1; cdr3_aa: CASSFDRGRSGELFF; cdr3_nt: TGTGCCAGCAGTTTTGACAGGGGGCGATCCGGGGAGCTGTTTTTT
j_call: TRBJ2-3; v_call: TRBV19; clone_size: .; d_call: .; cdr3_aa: CASSTLGSTDTQYF; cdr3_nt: TGTGCCAGTAGTACTCTAGGTAGCACAGATACGCAGTATTTT
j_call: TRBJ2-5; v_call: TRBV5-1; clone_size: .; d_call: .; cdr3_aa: CASSPAPGQETQYF; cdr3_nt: TGCGCCAGCAGCCCGGCCCCGGGTCAAGAGACCCAGTACTTC
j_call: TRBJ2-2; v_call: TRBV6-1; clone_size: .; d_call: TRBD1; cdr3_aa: CASWARTGNTGELFF; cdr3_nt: TGTGCCAGCTGGGCCCGGACAGGGAACACCGGGGAGCTGTTTTTT
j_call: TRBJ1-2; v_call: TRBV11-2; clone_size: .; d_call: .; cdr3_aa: CASSLERSYGYTF; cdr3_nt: TGTGCCAGCAGCTTAGAGAGATCTTATGGCTACACCTTC
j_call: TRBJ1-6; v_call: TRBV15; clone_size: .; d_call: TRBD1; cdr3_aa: CATSRGLGQEGSPLHF; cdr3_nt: TGTGCCACCAGCAGAGGTTTAGGACAGGAGGGTTCACCCCTCCACTTT
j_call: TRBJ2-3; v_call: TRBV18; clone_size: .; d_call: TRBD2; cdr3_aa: CASSPTGGGASDTQYF; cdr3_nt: TGTGCCAGCTCACCTACTGGCGGGGGGGCCTCAGATACGCAGTATTTT
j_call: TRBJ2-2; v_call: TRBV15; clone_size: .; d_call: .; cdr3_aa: CATSSVRVNTGELFF; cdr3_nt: TGTGCCACCAGCAGTGTACGGGTGAACACCGGGGAGCTGTTTTTT
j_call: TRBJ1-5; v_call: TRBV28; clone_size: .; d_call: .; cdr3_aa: CASSLRQVGQPQHF; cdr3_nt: TGTGCCAGCAGTTTAAGACAGGTAGGGCAGCCCCAGCATTTT
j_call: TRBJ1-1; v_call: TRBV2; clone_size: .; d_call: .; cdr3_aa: CASYRVNTEAFF; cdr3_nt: TGTGCCAGCTACAGGGTTAACACTGAAGCTTTCTTT
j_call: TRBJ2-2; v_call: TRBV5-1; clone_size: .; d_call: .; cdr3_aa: CASSLGLTGELFF; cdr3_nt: TGCGCCAGCAGCTTGGGACTAACTGGGGAGCTGTTTTTT
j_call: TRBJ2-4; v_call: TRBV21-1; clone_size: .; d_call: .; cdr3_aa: CASSTRTIPALLAKNIQYF; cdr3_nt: TGTGCCAGCAGCACCCGGACTATTCCAGCCTTGCTAGCCAAAAACATTCAGTACTTC
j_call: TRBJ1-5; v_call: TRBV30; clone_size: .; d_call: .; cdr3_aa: CAWSGQVGEPQHF; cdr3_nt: TGTGCCTGGAGTGGACAGGTTGGGGAGCCCCAGCATTTT
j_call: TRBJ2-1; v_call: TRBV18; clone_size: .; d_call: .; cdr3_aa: CASSPPLLINEQFF; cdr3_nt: TGTGCCAGCTCACCACCCCTCCTAATCAATGAGCAGTTCTTC
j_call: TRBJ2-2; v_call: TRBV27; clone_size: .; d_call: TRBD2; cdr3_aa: CASTNELAGTGELFF; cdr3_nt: TGTGCCAGCACTAATGAACTAGCGGGCACCGGGGAGCTGTTTTTT
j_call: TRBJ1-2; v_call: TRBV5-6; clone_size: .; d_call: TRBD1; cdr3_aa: CASRQDREDGYTF; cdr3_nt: TGTGCCAGCAGACAGGACAGGGAAGATGGCTACACCTTC